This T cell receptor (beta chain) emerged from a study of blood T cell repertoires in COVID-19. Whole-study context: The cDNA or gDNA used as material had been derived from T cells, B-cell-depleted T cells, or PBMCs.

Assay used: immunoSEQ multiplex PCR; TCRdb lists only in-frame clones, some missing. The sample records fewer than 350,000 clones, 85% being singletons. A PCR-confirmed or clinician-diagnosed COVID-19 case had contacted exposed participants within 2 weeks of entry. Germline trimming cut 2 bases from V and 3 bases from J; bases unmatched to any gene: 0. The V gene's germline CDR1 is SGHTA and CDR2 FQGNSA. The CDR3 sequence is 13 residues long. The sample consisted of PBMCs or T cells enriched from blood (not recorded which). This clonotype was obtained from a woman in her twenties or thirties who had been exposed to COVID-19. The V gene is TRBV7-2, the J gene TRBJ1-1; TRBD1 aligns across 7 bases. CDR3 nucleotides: TGTGCCAGCAGCTTACAGGGGGACACTGAAGCTTTCTTT. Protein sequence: CASSLQGDTEAFF. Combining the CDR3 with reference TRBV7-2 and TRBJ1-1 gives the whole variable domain GAGVSQSPSNKVTEKGKDVELRCDPISGHTALYWYRQSLGQGLEFLIYFQGNSAPDKSGLPSDRFSAERTGGSVSTLTIQRTQQEDSAVYLCASSLQGDTEAFFGQGTRLTVV.